The rows below give T cell receptor beta chains drawn from one sample of a study of technical replicates of blood from four donors. Sequencing used immunoSEQ multiplex PCR; TCRdb keeps in-frame clones, though not all of them. The data show around 83,000 clones, 94% seen once. Sequencing was performed on T cells isolated from PBMCs. Receptors originate from a human donor in good health. CDR3s include the opening cysteine and the closing phenylalanine or tryptophan. D genes are given only for firm matches. Clone size is not always given. Where it is, it says once, few, many or a class for expanded clones.

TRBJ1-2 NA TRBV29-1 NA CSVDMAGAYGYTF TGCAGCGTTGATATGGCAGGGGCCTATGGCTACACCTTC
TRBJ2-1 TRBD2 TRBV10-3 NA CAISESEAGGYNEQFF TGTGCCATCAGTGAGTCGGAAGCGGGGGGCTACAATGAGCAGTTCTTC
TRBJ1-1 NA TRBV9 NA CASSPTLVQGPEAFF TGTGCCAGCAGCCCCACTTTAGTGCAGGGGCCTGAAGCTTTCTTT
TRBJ1-2 TRBD1 TRBV19 NA CASSPGQSLLRGYTF TGTGCCAGTTCACCGGGACAGTCCCTTCTACGGGGCTACACCTTC
TRBJ2-3 TRBD1 TRBV7-9 NA CASSPTGSTDTQYF TGTGCCAGCAGCCCGACAGGGAGCACAGATACGCAGTATTTT
TRBJ2-7 NA TRBV18 NA CASSPPRRAGEQYF TGTGCCAGCTCACCACCCCGCAGGGCCGGCGAGCAGTACTTC
TRBJ2-5 NA TRBV7-6 once CASSSVGSIQETQYF TGTGCCAGCAGCTCGGTGGGGAGCATACAAGAGACCCAGTACTTC
TRBJ2-1 NA TRBV15 NA CATSRDPSDNEQFF TGTGCCACCAGCAGAGACCCTTCGGACAATGAGCAGTTCTTC
TRBJ1-1 TRBD1 TRBV25-1 few CASSELGDSLHTEAFF TGTGCCAGCAGTGAATTGGGGGACAGCCTTCACACTGAAGCTTTCTTT
TRBJ2-4 TRBD2 TRBV10-1 NA CASSPTGGRTKNIQYF TGCGCCAGCAGTCCCACGGGAGGGAGAACCAAAAACATTCAGTACTTC
TRBJ1-5 NA TRBV6-1 NA CASSRGMAGVQPQHF TGTGCCAGCAGCCGAGGAATGGCAGGGGTACAGCCCCAGCATTTT
TRBJ1-1 TRBD1 TRBV2 NA CASRGQVNTEAFF TGTGCCAGCAGGGGACAGGTGAACACTGAAGCTTTCTTT
TRBJ2-6 TRBD1 TRBV27 once CASSSGQGANVLTF TGTGCCAGCAGTTCGGGACAGGGGGCCAACGTCCTGACTTTC
TRBJ2-1 NA TRBV4-2 NA CASSQTTGLVDEQFF TGTGCCAGCAGCCAAACCACAGGGTTGGTAGATGAGCAGTTCTTC
TRBJ1-1 NA TRBV28 NA CASSFFRGNTEAFF TGTGCCAGCAGTTTCTTCCGGGGGAACACTGAAGCTTTCTTT
TRBJ1-2 NA TRBV27 NA CASSFTTRGRTLYGYTF TGTGCCAGCAGTTTCACTACACGGGGGAGGACGCTCTATGGCTACACCTTC
TRBJ2-1 TRBD2 TRBV5-8 NA CASSFGLAGGEEQFF TGTGCCAGCAGTTTTGGACTAGCGGGGGGAGAGGAGCAGTTCTTC
TRBJ2-7 NA TRBV7-7 once CASSSWIADEQYF TGTGCTAGCAGCTCGTGGATAGCGGACGAGCAGTACTTC
TRBJ2-1 TRBD2 TRBV4-1 NA CASSGLADYDNEQFF TGCGCCAGCAGCGGACTAGCGGACTACGACAATGAGCAGTTCTTC
TRBJ2-7 TRBD1 TRBV7-9 NA CASSHPPGQGAVEQYF TGTGCCAGCAGCCATCCACCGGGACAGGGGGCGGTCGAGCAGTACTTC
TRBJ1-1 NA TRBV30 NA CAWSQRNTEAFF TGTGCCTGGAGCCAGCGGAACACTGAAGCTTTCTTT
TRBJ2-1 NA TRBV2 NA CASSAPSNGKQFF TGTGCCAGCAGTGCCCCTAGTAACGGGAAGCAGTTCTTC
TRBJ1-2 TRBD1 TRBV11-2 NA CASSSRRTGDGYTF TGTGCCAGCAGCTCAAGGAGGACAGGGGATGGCTACACCTTC
TRBJ2-6 NA TRBV7-9 once CASSPTLSGANVLTF TGTGCCAGCAGCCCTACCTTATCTGGGGCCAACGTCCTGACTTTC
TRBJ2-5 NA TRBV5-1 NA CASSLGVASGSQETQYF TGCGCCAGCAGCTTGGGAGTGGCGTCGGGGTCCCAAGAGACCCAGTACTTC
TRBJ2-7 NA TRBV19 NA CASSSQLVRSYEQYF TGTGCCAGTAGTTCCCAACTAGTCAGATCCTACGAGCAGTACTTC
TRBJ2-7 NA TRBV19 NA CASSISQGWYEQYF TGTGCCAGTAGTATAAGTCAGGGTTGGTACGAGCAGTACTTC
TRBJ2-7 TRBD2 TRBV5-1 NA CASSPGLAGYEQYF TGCGCCAGCAGCCCTGGACTAGCGGGATACGAGCAGTACTTC
TRBJ2-1 NA TRBV5-1 NA CASSLVRGVSYNEQFF TGCGCCAGCAGCTTGGTGCGGGGTGTCTCCTACAATGAGCAGTTCTTC
TRBJ2-1 TRBD2 TRBV25-1 NA CASSEKASGMGEQFF TGTGCCAGCAGTGAGAAGGCTAGCGGGATGGGTGAGCAGTTCTTC
TRBJ2-5 NA TRBV6-6 NA CASSYSGGQETQYF TGTGCCAGCAGTTACTCGGGGGGTCAAGAGACCCAGTACTTC
TRBJ2-5 TRBD1 TRBV25-1 NA CASSPGTGGIQETQYF TGTGCCAGCAGCCCGGGGACAGGGGGTATCCAAGAGACCCAGTACTTC
TRBJ2-5 TRBD2 TRBV27 NA CASSLSIAGAQETQYF TGTGCCAGCAGTTTATCGATAGCGGGGGCCCAAGAGACCCAGTACTTC
TRBJ2-1 TRBD2 TRBV5-1 NA CASSLAGLVYNEQFF TGCGCCAGCAGCTTGGCCGGACTAGTCTACAATGAGCAGTTCTTC
TRBJ2-3 NA TRBV9 NA CASSVAPRETDTQYF TGTGCCAGCAGCGTCGCCCCCCGGGAAACAGATACGCAGTATTTT
TRBJ2-7 NA TRBV7-6 once CASSLGLESLHEQYF TGTGCCAGCAGCTTAGGACTAGAGTCTCTCCACGAGCAGTACTTC
TRBJ2-1 TRBD1 TRBV2 NA CASRDRTGTDEQFF TGTGCCAGCAGAGACAGGACAGGTACGGATGAGCAGTTCTTC
TRBJ1-1 NA TRBV4-1 NA CASSQDIGRGAEAFF TGCGCCAGCAGCCAAGACATAGGCAGGGGAGCTGAAGCTTTCTTT
TRBJ2-7 NA TRBV19 once CASSTTALAVNTYEQYF TGTGCCAGTAGTACAACCGCCCTTGCAGTTAACACCTACGAGCAGTACTTC
TRBJ2-1 TRBD2 TRBV27 NA CASPKHGGGRRGGVEIGGGEQFF TGTGCCAGCCCTAAGCACGGCGGCGGTAGGCGGGGGGGGGTGGAGATTGGTGGTGGTGAGCAGTTCTTC
TRBJ1-1 NA TRBV29-1 NA CSVHRVGSEAFF TGCAGCGTCCACAGGGTCGGGTCTGAAGCTTTCTTT
TRBJ2-3 TRBD2 TRBV7-9 NA CASSLGLAGDTQYF TGTGCCAGCAGCTTGGGACTAGCGGGGGATACGCAGTATTTT
TRBJ2-7 TRBD1 TRBV27 NA CASSPRTGPYEQYF TGTGCCAGCAGTCCAAGGACAGGGCCCTACGAGCAGTACTTC
TRBJ2-7 NA TRBV6-1 NA CASTVVSEQYF TGTGCCAGCACGGTAGTCTCCGAGCAGTACTTC
TRBJ2-7 TRBD2 TRBV4-1 NA CASSRDLSGLAYEQYF TGCGCCAGCAGCCGAGACCTATCGGGACTAGCCTACGAGCAGTACTTC
TRBJ2-2 NA TRBV7-8 NA CASSSNSPGELFF TGTGCCAGCAGTTCTAATAGCCCCGGGGAGCTGTTTTTT
TRBJ1-2 NA TRBV28 NA CASSLMSGGGLGYTF TGTGCCAGCAGTTTAATGTCCGGCGGCGGGCTTGGCTACACCTTC
TRBJ2-3 TRBD2 TRBV4-2 NA CASSQKGGTSGGASTDTQYF TGTGCCAGCAGCCAAAAGGGGGGGACTAGCGGGGGAGCCAGCACAGATACGCAGTATTTT
TRBJ1-4 NA TRBV28 NA CASSLLTDDEKLFF TGTGCCAGCAGTTTACTTACAGACGATGAAAAACTGTTTTTT
TRBJ2-1 NA TRBV6-1 NA CASQQDLVLRSEQFF TGTGCCAGCCAACAGGACCTGGTGCTTAGGAGTGAGCAGTTCTTC
TRBJ1-1 TRBD1 TRBV19 NA CASSIDRGAEAFF TGTGCCAGTAGTATCGACAGGGGGGCTGAAGCTTTCTTT
TRBJ2-2 NA TRBV27 NA CASSRQLVSGELFF TGTGCCAGCAGTCGTCAACTAGTCTCCGGGGAGCTGTTTTTT
TRBJ1-1 TRBD1 TRBV6-5 NA CASSYSSGQGTTFF TGTGCCAGCAGTTACTCGAGTGGACAGGGGACGACTTTCTTT
TRBJ2-5 TRBD2 TRBV5-1 NA CASSIGGLAGHQETQYF TGCGCCAGCAGCATAGGTGGACTAGCGGGGCACCAAGAGACCCAGTACTTC
TRBJ1-1 TRBD1 TRBV10-3 NA CAIRDRANTEAFF TGTGCCATACGGGACAGGGCGAACACTGAAGCTTTCTTT